A single sample gave rise to the 27 T cell receptor beta chains below, sequenced in a study of tumor-infiltrating lymphocytes in primary liver carcinoma. Each 20-30 mg portion of unsorted bulk tissue served as the source for co-extraction of RNA and DNA. The investigators made TCR beta cDNA from 400 to 500 ng total RNA, using a constant-region primer. A slightly modified ARM-PCR protocol with three nested multiplex PCR rounds produced these TCR beta libraries. The first two PCR rounds, nine to ten cycles each, used TRBV1-TRBV30 forward primers and a C-beta reverse primer. TCRdb fed the multiplex PCR reads into MiXCR, producing one record per CDR3 protein. The sample includes about 22,000 distinct CDR3 sequences, 80% of them seen just once. Material for sequencing was liver tumor tissue from sampling region 2. As to subset: tumor region T2, inferior pole. Source of these receptors: a woman younger than 45 with primary liver carcinoma and hepatitis B virus infection.

As concerns this clonotype: The CDR3 end shows no conserved phenylalanine or tryptophan, and so a read error is likely. This chain links TRBV29-1 with TRBJ2-1; possibly TRBD1 for D (6 bases). This CDR3 contains 12 residues. CDR1 and CDR2 from the germline V gene are SQVTM and ANQGSEA. Here the CDR3 reads CSALRDNNDQFS. The CDR3 nucleotides are TGCAGCGCCCTAAGGGACAACAATGATCAGTTCTCC.

This clonotype was found a few times. V is TRBV11-2 and J is TRBJ2-5, with D possibly TRBD1 on 6 matching bases. Trimming left V 3 bases short and J 1 base short, with 9 bases between. Looked up from germline, CDR1 is SGHAT and CDR2 is FQNNGV. The length of the CDR3 is 14 residues. The CDR3 DNA sequence: TGTGCCAGCAGCTTGAGGGGGAGCCAAGAGACCCAGTACTTC. Its protein product is CASSLRGSQETQYF.

Notes on this clonotype: Mismatch with germline at one junction end may stem from a read error. The rearrangement joins TRBV4-3 to TRBJ2-2; maybe TRBD2 (5 bases). The CDR3 is 12 amino acids. Germline CDR1 is LGHNA and CDR2 is YSLEER. Written as DNA, the CDR3 is TGCGCCAGCAGTCTTGGTACCGGGGAGCTGCTTTTT. This codes for CASSLGTGELLF.

The CDR3 DNA follows: TGTGCCAGCAGTTCAGAGTTCCTTGGGGCAGTCCAAGAGACCCAGTACTTC. Translated, it gives CASSSEFLGAVQETQYF. The chain carries TRBV12-3 or TRBV12-4 and TRBJ2-5; the D gene is possibly TRBD1 (5 bases). This CDR3 spans 17 amino acids. V was cut by 4 bases and J by 1 base, with 19 bases left in between.

To note about this clonotype: Likely a read error: the CDR3 ends without its conserved phenylalanine or tryptophan. The rearrangement joins TRBV6-2 or TRBV6-3 to TRBJ2-3, with TRBD2 matching over 8 bases. The ends lost 4 bases at V and 6 bases at J; junction bases unmatched: 15. Germline lookup yields CDR1 MNHEY and CDR2 SVGEGT. This CDR3 contains 17 residues. The DNA for the CDR3 is TGTGCCAGCAGTTGCTCGCCGCGGGAGGTCGTTGCTGATACGCAGTATCTT. Translation gives CASSCSPREVVADTQYL.

Concerning this clonotype itself: The CDR3 carries no conserved terminal phenylalanine or tryptophan, so it likely arises from a read error. The DNA is omitted, as the CDR3 cannot be located on it reliably, and the CDR3 follows TCRdb's listing. The chain employs TRBV7-9 and TRBJ2-7; the table's D call of TRBD1 was not tested on the DNA. The CDR3 comprises 10 residues, both ends counted. CDR1 and CDR2 (germline): SEHNR, FQNEAQ (reference sequence). The CDR3: CACSLTGLYL.

The gene calls are TRBV13 and TRBJ1-1; D is possibly TRBD1 (5 bases). The CDR3 runs 17 residues. CDR1 is PRHDT, CDR2 FYEKMQ, per germline (reference sequence). CDR3 nucleotides: TGTCTCAGCAGTTTGGGAGGGTTTGGTATTGGGGGCACTGAAGCTTTCTTT. It specifies CLSSLGGFGIGGTEAFF.

By proportion, this clonotype is medium-sized. The chain links TRBV29-1 to TRBJ2-4; either TRBD1 or TRBD2 may fit D (5 bases each). The CDR3 contains 14 residues. V lost 5 bases and J lost 5, with 16 bases in between. CDR1 and CDR2 from the germline V gene are SQVTM and ANQGSEA. Here the CDR3 reads CSVRDPTGQNIQYF. The CDR3 DNA follows: TGCAGCGTTCGGGACCCAACGGGGCAAAACATTCAGTACTTC.

Notes on this clonotype: Since no conserved phenylalanine or tryptophan closes the CDR3, a read error is the likely cause. It is unclear where the CDR3 begins or ends on the DNA, so no DNA is shown, and the CDR3 is as TCRdb lists it. The chain employs TRBV4-3 and TRBJ2-1; TRBD2, the D gene given by the table, was not confirmed from the DNA. The germline gives CDR1 LGHNA, CDR2 YSLEER. Including both end residues, the CDR3 is 16 amino acids long. Here the CDR3 reads CASSQDAGSSYNEQFS.

As regards this clonotype: The CDR3 carries no conserved terminal phenylalanine or tryptophan, so it likely arises from a read error. The chain is built from TRBV30 and TRBJ2-5, with no clear D. Trimming removed 6 bases at V and 7 bases at J, with 24 bases between. Germline CDR1 GTSNPN, CDR2 SVGIG (reference sequence). This CDR3 has 15 residues. CDR3 sequence: CACKVLGTALGTQYI. CDR3 DNA sequence: TGTGCCTGCAAGGTCTTGGGCACGGCCCTAGGGACCCAGTACATC.

On this clonotype itself: The junction departs from the called germline gene at one end, perhaps through a read error. The J gene is TRBJ2-1, the V gene TRBV13; 9 nucleotides line up with TRBD1. The CDR3 contains 15 residues. The germline V gene encodes CDR1 PRHDT and CDR2 FYEKMQ (reference sequence). DNA of the CDR3: TGTGTCAGCACTCCGGGACAGGGACCGTGGAATGAGCAGTTCTTC. This codes for CVSTPGQGPWNEQFF.

The chain links TRBV29-1 to TRBJ2-1; tentative D call: TRBD2 (6 bases). Germline loops: CDR1 SQVTM, CDR2 ANQGSEA. The ends were cut back, 2 bases at V and 15 bases at J, with 20 bases in the middle. There are 13 residues in the CDR3. CDR3 bases: TGCAGCGTTGAAACTAGCAAGCACAATGTGCGGTTCTTC. This translates into CSVETSKHNVRFF.

Notes on this clonotype: Germline is not matched at one junction end, which may reflect a read error. The J gene is TRBJ2-1, the V gene TRBV29-1; tentative D call: TRBD1 (6 bases). The CDR3 is made up of 14 amino acids. Per the germline V gene, CDR1 is SQVTM and CDR2 is ANQGSEA. CDR3 nucleotides: TGCAGTGCCGTGACAGGAGTAAGTTCCAATGAGCAGTTTTTC. Translated: CSAVTGVSSNEQFF.

This clonotype came up once. At one end, the junction sequence differs from germline, possibly due to a read error. The V gene is TRBV5-1, the J gene TRBJ2-5; D might be TRBD2 (5 bases). This CDR3 comprises 11 residues. Germline values: CDR1 SGHRS, CDR2 YFSETQ. CDR3 region: CDSGREETQYF. In DNA, the CDR3 is TGCGACAGCGGACGGGAAGAGACCCAGTACTTC.

A word on this clonotype: An end of the junction does not agree with germline; a read error may underlie this. The chain links TRBV5-8 to TRBJ2-6, with TRBD1 as a possible D gene (5 bases). The germline V gene has CDR1 SGHTS and CDR2 YDEGEE. This CDR3 has 16 residues. Written as DNA, the CDR3 is TGTGGGAGCACCATGACGGGCTTCTCTGGGGCCAACGTCCTGTCTTTC. The encoded protein is CGSTMTGFSGANVLSF.

The chain joins TRBV29-1 to TRBJ2-3; TRBD1 or TRBD2 may be the D gene (5 bases each). This CDR3 is built from 13 residues. Germline lookup yields CDR1 SQVTM and CDR2 ANQGSEA. Trimming shortened V by 6 bases and J by 3 bases, and 13 bases separated the two germline ends. In DNA form, the CDR3 reads TGCAGCGTGGGGCAGGGAGTTACAGATACGCAGTATTTT. Its translation: CSVGQGVTDTQYF.

With regard to this clonotype: This may be a read error, as it is one base from a much larger clone. V is TRBV6-5 and J is TRBJ2-1; D is perhaps TRBD2 (6 bases). The CDR3 runs to 14 residues. Per the germline V gene, CDR1 is MNHEY and CDR2 is SVGAGI. V gave up 2 bases and J gave up 12 bases, with 17 bases separating them. CDR3: CASSYGTEGRGQFF. CDR3 DNA sequence: TGTGCCAGCAGTTACGGGACGGAGGGCCGTGGGCAGTTCTTC.

As to this clonotype: Compared with germline, one end of the junction differs, possibly owing to a read error. The chain is built from TRBV28 and TRBJ2-5; 9 nucleotides agree with TRBD2. The CDR3 spans 17 residues. Germline CDR1 reads MDHEN; CDR2 reads SYDVKM. The CDR3, as DNA: TGTACCAGGAGTTTACCCAAAGATAGCGGGGGTCAAGAGACCCAGTACTTC. It codes for CTRSLPKDSGGQETQYF.

Note on this clonotype: A much larger clone lies a single base off, so this may be a read error. The rearrangement links TRBV2 to TRBJ2-1; D ambiguous. The CDR3 totals 15 residues. Germline loops: CDR1 SNHLY, CDR2 FYNNEI. CDR3 coding DNA: TGTGCCAGCAGTACGATCCGGGCCCTCTACAATGAGCAGCTCTTC. Protein sequence: CASSTIRALYNEQLF.

In regard to this clonotype: The CDR3 end shows no conserved phenylalanine or tryptophan, and so a read error is likely. This rearrangement joins TRBV5-6 to TRBJ1-2; no firm D call. Germline CDR1 reads SGHDT; CDR2 reads YYEEEE. CDR3 length: 14 residues. CDR3: CTSSATAFKDSYTI. CDR3 nucleotides: TGTACCAGCAGCGCAACCGCGTTCAAGGATAGCTACACCATC.

This clonotype was counted between two and nine times. The chain carries TRBV6-6 and TRBJ2-3; tentatively, D is TRBD1 or TRBD2 (5 bases each). The germline CDR1 and CDR2 sequences are MNHNY and SVGAGI (reference sequence). The CDR3 covers 17 residues. CDR3 sequence: CSSSYQTGPRRTDTQYF. CDR3 sequence (DNA): TGTTCTAGCAGTTACCAGACGGGACCTCGACGCACAGATACGCAGTATTTT.

This clonotype showed up just once. A junction end diverges from the germline sequence, so it may reflect a read error. The chain has TRBV6-1 and TRBJ2-5; 7 nucleotides line up with TRBD1. The CDR3 extends over 15 amino acids. Looked up from germline, CDR1 is MNHNS and CDR2 is SASEGT. CDR3 loop: CASSVLGGPEGTHYF. The DNA of the CDR3 is TGTGCCAGCAGTGTGCTAGGGGGCCCGGAAGGGACCCACTACTTC.

Comments on this clonotype: One junction end disagrees with the germline gene, perhaps due to a read error. V usage is TRBV10-3 and J usage is TRBJ2-5; tentative D call: TRBD2 (5 bases). The CDR3 contains 15 residues. Germline V gene lookup returns CDR1 ENHRY and CDR2 SYGVKD. The chain's CDR3 is CAIGESASRQETQYF. CDR3 nucleotides: TGTGCCATCGGTGAGTCGGCTAGCAGACAAGAGACCCAATACTTC.

As for this clonotype: A junction end diverges from the germline sequence, so it may reflect a read error. V is TRBV11-2 and J is TRBJ2-5; D could derive from TRBD1 or TRBD2 (5 bases each). Germline V gene data show CDR1 as SGHAT and CDR2 as FQNNGV. This CDR3 region has 13 residues. CDR3 loop: CASSPREIGTLYF. CDR3 in DNA: TGTGCCAGCAGCCCTAGAGAGATAGGGACCCTGTACTTC.

Comments on this clonotype: Its ends do not fully match the called genes, so a read error is possible. The V call is TRBV12-3 or TRBV12-4, the J call TRBJ2-1; TRBD2 agrees at 9 bases. The CDR3 sequence is 15 residues long. The CDR3 sequence is CASSLSETSGLEQSF. The CDR3 region has the DNA TGTGCCAGCAGCCTGTCCGAGACTAGCGGACTGGAGCAGTCCTTC.

Remarks on this clonotype: Germline is not matched at one junction end, which may reflect a read error. The chain recombines TRBV5-1 with TRBJ2-7, with TRBD1 identical over 7 bases. The CDR3 loop spans 16 amino acids. Germline CDR1 reads SGHRS; CDR2 reads YFSETQ. The CDR3 is CASSLGHRDSSYEEYF. The CDR3 bases are TGCGCCAGTAGCTTGGGACACCGGGACAGTTCCTACGAGGAGTACTTC. The complete variable domain, with remaining parts taken from reference TRBV5-1 and TRBJ2-7, reads KAGVTQTPRYLIKTRGQQVTLSCSPISGHRSVSWYQQTPGQGLQFLFEYFSETQRNKGNFPGRFSGRQFSNSRSEMNVSTLELGDSALYLCASSLGHRDSSYEEYFGPGTRLTVT.

As to this clonotype: Without the conserved terminal phenylalanine or tryptophan, this CDR3 likely stems from a read error. Because the CDR3's place on the DNA is in doubt, the DNA is left out and the CDR3 is given as listed by TCRdb. The rearrangement joins TRBV14 to TRBJ2-2; TRBD1, as called in the table, went unchecked against the DNA. CDR1 is SGHDN, CDR2 FVKESK, per germline. The CDR3 spans 16 amino acids, including both terminal residues. The CDR3 spells CASSPERQPNTGEPFL.